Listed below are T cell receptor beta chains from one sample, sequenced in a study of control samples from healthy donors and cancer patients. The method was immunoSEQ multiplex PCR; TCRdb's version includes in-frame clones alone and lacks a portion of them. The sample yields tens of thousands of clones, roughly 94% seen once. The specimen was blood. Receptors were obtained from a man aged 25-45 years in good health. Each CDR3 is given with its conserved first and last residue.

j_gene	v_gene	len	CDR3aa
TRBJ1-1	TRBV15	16	CATSREYSTGRTEAFF
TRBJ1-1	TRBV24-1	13	CATSDGGGTEAFF
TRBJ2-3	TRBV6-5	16	CASSSAGMSPTDTQYF
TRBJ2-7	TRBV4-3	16	CASSQDDYLNAYEQYF
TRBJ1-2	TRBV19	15	CASSMGDSGFYGYTF
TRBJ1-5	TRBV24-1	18	CATSDTGTGGVGNQPQHF
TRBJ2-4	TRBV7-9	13	CASSPKSKNIQYF
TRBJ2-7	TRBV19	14	CASSIGDRGYEQYF
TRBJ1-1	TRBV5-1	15	CASRQVSGGGTEAFF
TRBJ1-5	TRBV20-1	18	CSASSSYGTEYSNQPQHF
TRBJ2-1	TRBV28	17	CASSLVPGLNPYNEQFF
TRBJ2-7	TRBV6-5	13	CASRSGVLYEQYF
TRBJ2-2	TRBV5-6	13	CASSSLNTGELFF
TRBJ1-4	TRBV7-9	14	CASSSLSTNEKLFF
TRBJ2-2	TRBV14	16	CASSQEASGDTGELFF
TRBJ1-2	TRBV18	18	CASSRSPGQDPTNYGYTF